A single sample gave rise to the 30 T cell receptor beta chains below, sequenced in a study of neurological immune-mediated disorders. TCRdb fed the 5' RACE reads into MiXCR, producing one record per CDR3 protein. Here the sample spans about 27,000 distinct CDR3 sequences, 3% to 3.5% being singletons. Sequenced input: PBMCs. These TCRs come from a woman aged 25 to 39 with multiple sclerosis.

There are many counts of this clonotype. The rearrangement links TRBV18 to TRBJ2-2; D remains ambiguous. V lost 1 base and J 0 bases, leaving 3 bases between the germline ends. CDR1 is KGHSH and CDR2 is LQKENI in the germline V gene. The CDR3 covers 14 residues. CDR3 sequence (DNA): TGTGCCAGCTCACCACAGCCGAACACCGGGGAGCTGTTTTTT. Protein: CASSPQPNTGELFF.

This clonotype was recorded many times. V and J are TRBV5-1 and TRBJ2-1; no clear D gene. From germline, CDR1 is SGHRS and CDR2 YFSETQ. This CDR3 spans 13 amino acids. Trimming shortened V by 0 bases and J by 4 bases, and 5 bases separated the two germline ends. As DNA, the CDR3 is TGCGCCAGCAGCTTGGGGGTATACAATGAGCAGTTCTTC. Protein sequence: CASSLGVYNEQFF.

The sample holds many counts of this clonotype. The V call is TRBV20-1, the J call TRBJ1-2, with TRBD1 identical over 9 bases. J was trimmed by 7 bases and V by 3 bases; bases with no gene match: 6. Germline CDR1 and CDR2: DFQATT and SNEGSKA (reference sequence). The CDR3 is made up of 13 amino acids. This chain's CDR3 is CSARRTGVVGYTF. DNA for the CDR3: TGCAGTGCTAGGAGGACAGGGGTTGTTGGCTACACCTTC.

The table lists this clonotype with many counts. V is TRBV5-1 and J is TRBJ2-7; D is ambiguous. Germline V CDR1 and CDR2: SGHRS, YFSETQ. The CDR3 extends over 12 amino acids. The V end lost 2 bases, the J end lost 5 bases, and 8 bases lay between the germline ends. CDR3 DNA: TGCGCCAGCAGCTTAAAAGGCAACGAGCAGTACTTC. Its translation is CASSLKGNEQYF. Filled out from reference TRBV5-1 and TRBJ2-7, the complete variable domain reads KAGVTQTPRYLIKTRGQQVTLSCSPISGHRSVSWYQQTPGQGLQFLFEYFSETQRNKGNFPGRFSGRQFSNSRSEMNVSTLELGDSALYLCASSLKGNEQYFGPGTRLTVT.

This clonotype has at least ten counts. J is TRBJ2-7 and V is TRBV5-1, with TRBD2 identical over 8 bases. Germline trimming cut 4 bases from V and 4 bases from J; bases unmatched to any gene: 7. The germline CDR1 and CDR2 sequences are SGHRS and YFSETQ. CDR3 size: 14 residues. CDR3: CASSPTGGAYEQYF. The CDR3 nucleotides are TGCGCCAGCAGCCCGACCGGGGGGGCGTACGAGCAGTACTTC. Complete variable domain (other parts from reference TRBV5-1 and TRBJ2-7): KAGVTQTPRYLIKTRGQQVTLSCSPISGHRSVSWYQQTPGQGLQFLFEYFSETQRNKGNFPGRFSGRQFSNSRSEMNVSTLELGDSALYLCASSPTGGAYEQYFGPGTRLTVT.

V gene TRBV7-9 combines with J gene TRBJ2-3; D tentatively fits TRBD1 or TRBD2 (5 bases each). V was clipped by 3 bases and J by 4 bases, with 8 bases between them. This CDR3 spans 13 amino acids. CDR1 is SEHNR and CDR2 is FQNEAQ in the germline V gene (reference sequence). The CDR3 is CASSFKGPDTQYF. DNA of the CDR3: TGTGCCAGCAGCTTTAAGGGACCAGATACGCAGTATTTT.

This clonotype was seen many times. The chain couples TRBV5-1 to TRBJ2-6; no clear D. Trimming stripped 0 bases from V and 0 bases from J, with 7 bases between. The CDR3 sequence is 16 residues long. Germline V gene sequence: CDR1 SGHRS, CDR2 YFSETQ. In DNA form, the CDR3 reads TGCGCCAGCAGCTTGGACCCTTACTCTGGGGCCAACGTCCTGACTTTC. Translated, it gives CASSLDPYSGANVLTF.

This clonotype was observed at least ten times. The chain uses TRBV5-1 and TRBJ2-7; no clear D. Trimming pared 4 bases from V and 3 bases from J, leaving 11 bases between. The CDR3 is 13 residues long. Per the germline V gene, CDR1 is SGHRS and CDR2 is YFSETQ. The CDR3 here is CASSTSDGYEQYF. The CDR3 DNA reads as TGCGCCAGCAGCACCAGTGACGGCTACGAGCAGTACTTC.

The table lists this clonotype with many counts. V usage is TRBV5-1 and J usage is TRBJ2-1, with TRBD2 identical over 7 bases. The CDR3 runs 13 residues. Per the germline V gene, CDR1 is SGHRS and CDR2 is YFSETQ. J lost 6 bases, V lost 4 bases, and 4 bases had no gene match. CDR3 in amino acids: CASSLTGGNEQFF. CDR3 bases: TGCGCCAGCAGCCTGACGGGGGGCAATGAGCAGTTCTTC. Combining the CDR3 with reference TRBV5-1 and TRBJ2-1 gives the whole variable domain KAGVTQTPRYLIKTRGQQVTLSCSPISGHRSVSWYQQTPGQGLQFLFEYFSETQRNKGNFPGRFSGRQFSNSRSEMNVSTLELGDSALYLCASSLTGGNEQFFGPGTRLTVL.

This clonotype has a count of ten or more. The J gene is TRBJ2-7, the V gene TRBV7-9; tentative D call: TRBD1 (6 bases). Germline V lookup: CDR1 SEHNR, CDR2 FQNEAQ (reference sequence). With 4 bases removed from V and 2 bases from J, the gap between germline ends came to 12 bases. The CDR3 runs to 14 residues. The CDR3 spells CASSYTGTPYEQYF. The CDR3 DNA is TGTGCCAGCAGCTATACAGGGACGCCCTACGAGCAGTACTTC.

Concerning this clonotype itself: A much larger clonotype is one base distant, so this may be a read error. The chain combines TRBV5-5 with TRBJ1-1; D is uncertain. With 4 bases removed from V and 4 bases from J, the gap between germline ends came to 11 bases. Per the germline V gene, CDR1 is SGHKS and CDR2 is YYEKEE (reference sequence). This CDR3 contains 13 residues. CDR3 in amino acids: CASSHERVTEAFF. The CDR3 DNA reads as TGTGCCAGCAGCCACGAAAGGGTCACTGAAGCTTTCTTT.

V gene TRBV18 combines with J gene TRBJ2-7; D may be TRBD1 (5 bases). The CDR3 has 15 residues. V lost 3 bases and J 6 bases, leaving 18 bases between the germline ends. Per the germline V gene, CDR1 is KGHSH and CDR2 is LQKENI. For the CDR3, the DNA is TGTGCCAGCTCACCCCAAGACAGCCCCTTGTTCGAGCAGTACTTC. Residues: CASSPQDSPLFEQYF.

This clonotype was observed many times. The gene calls are TRBV11-3 and TRBJ1-1; perhaps TRBD1 as D (5 bases). The germline V gene has CDR1 SGHNT and CDR2 YENEEA. Trimming took 4 bases from V and 0 from J, leaving 12 bases between them. This CDR3 has 15 residues. CDR3 protein: CASSSRAVLNTEAFF. The CDR3 nucleotides read TGTGCCAGCAGCTCCAGGGCTGTTCTGAACACTGAAGCTTTCTTT.

At least ten counts were recorded for this clonotype. The J gene is TRBJ2-5, the V gene TRBV7-2, with D unclear. Trimming pared 5 bases from V and 4 bases from J, leaving 5 bases between. This CDR3 has 11 residues. CDR1 and CDR2 (germline): SGHTA, FQGNSA. This CDR3 is CASSAGETQYF. The CDR3 nucleotides read TGTGCCAGCAGCGCAGGAGAGACCCAGTACTTC.

This clonotype has ten or more counts. J is TRBJ1-2 and V is TRBV7-2; D unclear. The length of the CDR3 is 15 residues. Trimming cost V 2 bases and J 2 bases, with 12 bases left between them. The germline V gene encodes CDR1 SGHTA and CDR2 FQGNSA. As DNA, the CDR3 is TGTGCCAGCAGCTTATTCGCCGGACCGAACTATGGCTACACCTTC. Its protein product is CASSLFAGPNYGYTF.

The table lists this clonotype with many counts. The chain joins TRBV6-2 or TRBV6-3 to TRBJ2-1; TRBD2 might be the D (6 bases). This CDR3 comprises 12 residues. Germline V gene lookup returns CDR1 MNHEY and CDR2 SVGEGT. V was clipped by 5 bases and J by 10 bases, with 12 bases between them. The CDR3 loop reads CASSPREREQFF. In DNA form, the CDR3 reads TGTGCCAGCAGTCCCCGGGAGCGCGAGCAGTTCTTC.

This clonotype was observed once. An end of the junction does not agree with germline; a read error may underlie this. The V gene is TRBV28, the J gene TRBJ1-5; D gene ambiguous. The CDR3 runs to 11 residues. CDR1 is MDHEN, CDR2 SYDVKM, per germline. The CDR3 DNA is TGTGCCAGCAGTTCTAGACGGCCCCAGAATTTT. Its translation: CASSSRRPQNF.

About this clonotype: A read error may be the cause here, since a much bigger clone is one base away. The V call is TRBV11-3, the J call TRBJ2-1; D not resolved. Trimming stripped 7 bases from V and 0 bases from J, with 10 bases between. Looked up from germline, CDR1 is SGHNT and CDR2 is YENEEA. This CDR3 is built from 14 residues. In DNA, the CDR3 is TGTGCCAGCACCAGTCTTACCTCCTACAATGAGCAGTTCTTC. This gives the protein CASTSLTSYNEQFF. The full variable domain, in which reference TRBV11-3 and TRBJ2-1 provide the parts outside the CDR3, is EAGVVQSPRYKIIEKKQPVAFWCNPISGHNTLYWYLQNLGQGPELLIRYENEEAVDDSQLPKDRFSAERLKGVDSTLKIQPAELGDSAVYLCASTSLTSYNEQFFGPGTRLTVL.

This clonotype was observed many times. The rearrangement links TRBV5-5 to TRBJ2-3; D is unclear. The ends were cut back, 5 bases at V and 2 bases at J, with 6 bases in the middle. CDR3 length equals 12 residues. Per germline, CDR1 SGHKS and CDR2 YYEKEE (reference sequence). The DNA for the CDR3 is TGTGCCAGCAGTTACAACACAGATACGCAGTATTTT. Translating it yields CASSYNTDTQYF.

This clonotype was observed many times. The chain uses TRBV5-4 and TRBJ2-1, with 8 bases that match TRBD1. The CDR3 spans 15 residues. V lost 0 bases and J lost 2; bases outside the gene matches: 1. Germline V gene sequence: CDR1 SGHNT, CDR2 YYREEE (reference sequence). The CDR3 DNA reads as TGTGCCAGCAGCTTGGACAGGGGGACCTACAATGAGCAGTTCTTC. Its protein is CASSLDRGTYNEQFF.

This clonotype occurred many times. The rearrangement links TRBV7-2 to TRBJ2-5; D is undetermined. Trimming removed 0 bases from V and 2 bases from J, with 4 bases in between. CDR1 is SGHTA and CDR2 is FQGNSA in the germline V gene. The CDR3 extends over 13 amino acids. CDR3 protein: CASSLALQETQYF. CDR3 bases: TGTGCCAGCAGCTTAGCCCTTCAAGAGACCCAGTACTTC. The complete variable domain, with remaining parts taken from reference TRBV7-2 and TRBJ2-5, reads GAGVSQSPSNKVTEKGKDVELRCDPISGHTALYWYRQSLGQGLEFLIYFQGNSAPDKSGLPSDRFSAERTGGSVSTLTIQRTQQEDSAVYLCASSLALQETQYFGPGTRLLVL.

This clonotype was seen a handful of times. The chain employs TRBV7-6 and TRBJ2-5, with D unresolved. V was shortened by 8 bases and J by 5 bases, with 21 bases between the two germline ends. The CDR3 has 15 residues. CDR1 is SGHVS, CDR2 FNYEAQ, per germline. CDR3 region: CASQFPNLKQETQYF. Written as DNA, the CDR3 is TGTGCCAGCCAGTTCCCAAACTTAAAGCAGGAGACCCAGTACTTC.

The table lists this clonotype with many counts. A clone one base away is much larger, so this may be a read error. The chain uses TRBV4-3 and TRBJ2-1, with D possibly being TRBD2 (7 bases). Germline values: CDR1 LGHNA, CDR2 YSLEER. With 4 bases removed from V and 7 bases from J, the gap between germline ends came to 26 bases. This CDR3 contains 18 residues. The CDR3 nucleotides read TGCGCCAGCAGCCCCGGCGGAGGGTGGACTAGAGGGGGAAATGAGCAGTTCTTC. Its translation is CASSPGGGWTRGGNEQFF.

This clonotype came up many times. The junction shows a germline mismatch at one end, possibly a read error. The V and J genes are TRBV27 and TRBJ2-1, with TRBD2 matching 13 bases. The CDR3 length is 15 residues. Germline loops: CDR1 MNHEY, CDR2 SMNVEV (reference sequence). The CDR3 spells CASSHLPGLAGPLIF. In DNA form, the CDR3 reads TGTGCCAGCAGTCATTTACCGGGACTAGCGGGACCCCTTATCTTC.

This clonotype was recorded many times. The genes are TRBV10-2 and TRBJ2-5, with TRBD1 matching 7 bases. There are 15 residues in the CDR3. After removal of 1 base from V and 5 bases from J, the junction contained 7 bases not matched to a gene. Looked up from germline, CDR1 is WSHSY and CDR2 is SAAADI. CDR3 loop: CASSEWTGGFETQYF. The DNA for the CDR3 is TGCGCCAGCAGTGAGTGGACAGGAGGTTTTGAGACCCAGTACTTC.

This clonotype was counted at least ten times. This chain connects TRBV6-6 to TRBJ2-7, with D possibly matching TRBD1 (6 bases). The germline CDR1 and CDR2 sequences are MNHNY and SVGAGI (reference sequence). The germline V and J ends were trimmed by 8 bases and 3 bases, with 11 bases remaining between them. The CDR3 consists of 12 residues. In DNA, the CDR3 is TGTGCCAGCGCCCGGGACAACTACGAGCAGTACTTC. This gives the protein CASARDNYEQYF.

This clonotype came up many times. This chain connects TRBV12-3 or TRBV12-4 to TRBJ2-2; 10 bases align to TRBD1. The length of the CDR3 is 15 residues. The ends lost 5 bases at V and 6 bases at J; junction bases unmatched: 6. The CDR3, as DNA: TGTGCCAGCAGTCCCGACAGGGGGCATGCCGGGGAGCTGTTTTTT. Protein product: CASSPDRGHAGELFF.

This clonotype occurred many times. The chain carries TRBV7-9 and TRBJ2-2; D remains unclear. Germline values: CDR1 SEHNR, CDR2 FQNEAQ (reference sequence). The CDR3 consists of 12 residues. Between the trimmed V and J ends, which lost 3 bases and 4 bases, there was a span of 3 bases. CDR3 bases: TGTGCCAGCAGCTTCGGCACCGGGGAGCTGTTTTTT. Protein sequence: CASSFGTGELFF. The complete variable domain, with remaining parts taken from reference TRBV7-9 and TRBJ2-2, reads DTGVSQNPRHKITKRGQNVTFRCDPISEHNRLYWYRQTLGQGPEFLTYFQNEAQLEKSRLLSDRFSAERPKGSFSTLEIQRTEQGDSAMYLCASSFGTGELFFGEGSRLTVL.

This clonotype has ten or more counts. The chain links TRBV5-1 to TRBJ1-3; D is uncertain. The V end was cut by 2 bases, the J end by 3 bases, with 12 bases between. CDR3 length: 15 amino acids. CDR1 SGHRS and CDR2 YFSETQ come from the germline V gene. The DNA of the CDR3 is TGCGCCAGCAGCTTCCTGGGAATGCTTGGAAACACCATATATTTT. Protein: CASSFLGMLGNTIYF. The full variable domain, with the rest looked up from reference TRBV5-1 and TRBJ1-3, is KAGVTQTPRYLIKTRGQQVTLSCSPISGHRSVSWYQQTPGQGLQFLFEYFSETQRNKGNFPGRFSGRQFSNSRSEMNVSTLELGDSALYLCASSFLGMLGNTIYFGEGSWLTVV.

This clonotype was seen many times. The chain combines TRBV5-6 with TRBJ2-7, with D possibly being TRBD2 (5 bases). The CDR3 is 15 residues long. Germline V lookup: CDR1 SGHDT, CDR2 YYEEEE. The ends were cut back, 0 bases at V and 0 bases at J, with 10 bases in the middle. For the CDR3, the DNA is TGTGCCAGCAGCTTGGCAGGACTGAGCTCCTACGAGCAGTACTTC. Encoded protein: CASSLAGLSSYEQYF.